These T cell receptor beta chains were read from a single sample in a study of cytomegalovirus exposure and HLA in healthy donors. The protocol was immunoSEQ multiplex PCR, while the TCRdb copy is restricted to in-frame clones and leaves out a portion. Of some 110,000 clones in the sample, roughly 78% were seen once. The sample comprised PBMCs. The receptor set was obtained from a woman aged 40-49 years in good health and CMV-seronegative. Both conserved end residues are part of each CDR3. The order of the fields is clone size, D gene, V gene, J gene, CDR3 protein, CDR3 DNA. The D gene is left open where the match is weak. Size is omitted from some rows. Given values are once, few, many or a class for expanded clones.

clone_size: few; d_call: .; v_call: TRBV6-6; j_call: TRBJ2-7; cdr3_aa: CASSYSGSDYEQYF; cdr3_nt: TGTGCCAGCAGTTACTCCGGGTCCGACTACGAGCAGTACTTC
clone_size: few; d_call: .; v_call: TRBV19; j_call: TRBJ2-7; cdr3_aa: CASSIEAGWSSYEQYF; cdr3_nt: TGTGCCAGTAGTATCGAGGCCGGATGGAGCTCCTACGAGCAGTACTTC
clone_size: .; d_call: .; v_call: TRBV5-1; j_call: TRBJ1-1; cdr3_aa: CASSLDSLNTEAFF; cdr3_nt: TGCGCCAGCAGCTTGGATAGCTTGAACACTGAAGCTTTCTTT
clone_size: .; d_call: .; v_call: TRBV7-8; j_call: TRBJ1-5; cdr3_aa: CASSLEGFGNQPQHF; cdr3_nt: TGTGCCAGCAGCTTAGAGGGGTTCGGCAATCAGCCCCAGCATTTT
clone_size: once; d_call: .; v_call: TRBV11-3; j_call: TRBJ2-1; cdr3_aa: CASSYDSYNEQFF; cdr3_nt: TGTGCCAGCAGCTATGACTCGTACAATGAGCAGTTCTTC
clone_size: .; d_call: .; v_call: TRBV11-2; j_call: TRBJ2-7; cdr3_aa: CASSLDHGDSEYF; cdr3_nt: TGTGCCAGCAGCTTAGATCATGGGGACTCGGAGTACTTC
clone_size: few; d_call: TRBD2; v_call: TRBV2; j_call: TRBJ2-5; cdr3_aa: CATSVDRLAGETQYF; cdr3_nt: TGTGCCACCTCAGTGGACCGACTAGCGGGAGAGACCCAGTACTTC
clone_size: once; d_call: .; v_call: TRBV7-9; j_call: TRBJ2-3; cdr3_aa: CASSPPGLSGHTDTQYF; cdr3_nt: TGTGCCAGCAGCCCCCCGGGCCTGAGCGGTCACACAGATACGCAGTATTTT
clone_size: .; d_call: .; v_call: TRBV13; j_call: TRBJ2-1; cdr3_aa: CASSLGRGSEQFF; cdr3_nt: TGTGCCAGCAGCTTAGGCCGTGGCTCCGAGCAGTTCTTC
clone_size: once; d_call: TRBD1; v_call: TRBV5-5; j_call: TRBJ1-2; cdr3_aa: CASRFGQGSNYGYTF; cdr3_nt: TGTGCCAGCAGGTTCGGACAGGGTTCGAACTATGGCTACACCTTC
clone_size: .; d_call: TRBD2; v_call: TRBV28; j_call: TRBJ2-7; cdr3_aa: CASIAGGPNEQYF; cdr3_nt: TGTGCCAGCATCGCGGGAGGGCCCAACGAGCAGTACTTC
clone_size: few; d_call: .; v_call: TRBV9; j_call: TRBJ1-1; cdr3_aa: CASSVGGGMNTEAFF; cdr3_nt: TGTGCCAGCAGCGTAGGGGGCGGTATGAACACTGAAGCTTTCTTT
clone_size: .; d_call: .; v_call: TRBV7-3; j_call: TRBJ2-1; cdr3_aa: CASSLTPGNEQFF; cdr3_nt: TGTGCCAGCAGCCTTACCCCGGGGAATGAGCAGTTCTTC
clone_size: .; d_call: TRBD2; v_call: TRBV18; j_call: TRBJ2-1; cdr3_aa: CASSQGLAGYNEQFF; cdr3_nt: TGTGCCAGCTCACAGGGACTAGCGGGATACAATGAGCAGTTCTTC
clone_size: once; d_call: .; v_call: TRBV19; j_call: TRBJ1-2; cdr3_aa: CASSPQASYGYTF; cdr3_nt: TGTGCCAGCTCCCCCCAGGCGAGCTATGGCTACACCTTC
clone_size: .; d_call: TRBD1; v_call: TRBV7-9; j_call: TRBJ1-5; cdr3_aa: CASSLEARGKPQHF; cdr3_nt: TGTGCCAGCAGCTTAGAAGCCAGGGGGAAGCCCCAGCATTTT
clone_size: .; d_call: .; v_call: TRBV2; j_call: TRBJ2-6; cdr3_aa: CASSGRGPSSGANVLTF; cdr3_nt: TGTGCCAGCAGTGGGAGGGGCCCCAGCTCTGGGGCCAACGTCCTGACTTTC
clone_size: once; d_call: .; v_call: TRBV4-2; j_call: TRBJ1-1; cdr3_aa: CASSQDLARRPEAFF; cdr3_nt: TGTGCCAGCAGCCAAGATTTGGCGAGGAGGCCTGAAGCTTTCTTT
clone_size: .; d_call: TRBD1; v_call: TRBV11-2; j_call: TRBJ2-7; cdr3_aa: CASSLGSGGTYEQYF; cdr3_nt: TGTGCCAGCAGCTTAGGGTCAGGGGGTACCTACGAGCAGTACTTC
clone_size: .; d_call: .; v_call: TRBV28; j_call: TRBJ1-1; cdr3_aa: CASSFAGLANTEAFF; cdr3_nt: TGTGCCAGCAGTTTTGCGGGGTTAGCGAACACTGAAGCTTTCTTT
clone_size: .; d_call: .; v_call: TRBV19; j_call: TRBJ1-3; cdr3_aa: CASTSGALISRNTIYF; cdr3_nt: TGTGCCAGCACTTCTGGGGCCCTCATCTCTCGAAACACCATATATTTT
clone_size: .; d_call: TRBD1; v_call: TRBV6-5; j_call: TRBJ1-5; cdr3_aa: CASSYTGASPQHF; cdr3_nt: TGTGCCAGCAGTTATACAGGGGCTTCGCCCCAGCATTTT
clone_size: .; d_call: .; v_call: TRBV28; j_call: TRBJ2-7; cdr3_aa: CASSPPAYEQYF; cdr3_nt: TGTGCCAGCAGTCCACCTGCGTACGAGCAGTACTTC
clone_size: .; d_call: .; v_call: TRBV5-1; j_call: TRBJ2-2; cdr3_aa: CASKDSNTGELFF; cdr3_nt: TGCGCCAGCAAGGACAGCAACACCGGGGAGCTGTTTTTT
clone_size: .; d_call: .; v_call: TRBV4-3; j_call: TRBJ2-7; cdr3_aa: CASSQEARVEEQYF; cdr3_nt: TGCGCCAGCAGCCAAGAGGCGCGGGTTGAGGAGCAGTACTTC
clone_size: .; d_call: .; v_call: TRBV7-8; j_call: TRBJ2-5; cdr3_aa: CASSLPGQETQYF; cdr3_nt: TGTGCCAGCAGCTTACCAGGGCAAGAGACCCAGTACTTC
clone_size: .; d_call: .; v_call: TRBV12-2; j_call: TRBJ2-7; cdr3_aa: CASRLEETSGRVTYEQYF; cdr3_nt: TGTGCAAGTCGCCTGGAAGAGACTAGCGGGAGGGTCACCTACGAGCAGTACTTC
clone_size: .; d_call: .; v_call: TRBV6-6; j_call: TRBJ1-1; cdr3_aa: CASGGGLGGTEAFF; cdr3_nt: TGTGCCAGCGGCGGGGGTCTGGGAGGCACTGAAGCTTTCTTT
clone_size: .; d_call: TRBD2; v_call: TRBV9; j_call: TRBJ2-1; cdr3_aa: CASSAGLGSYNEQFF; cdr3_nt: TGTGCCAGCAGCGCGGGACTAGGCTCCTACAATGAGCAGTTCTTC
clone_size: .; d_call: TRBD1; v_call: TRBV18; j_call: TRBJ2-7; cdr3_aa: CASSPETGVDEQYF; cdr3_nt: TGTGCCAGCTCACCAGAGACAGGGGTCGACGAGCAGTACTTC
clone_size: few; d_call: TRBD2; v_call: TRBV28; j_call: TRBJ2-1; cdr3_aa: CASSLAGGENEQFF; cdr3_nt: TGTGCCAGCAGTTTGGCGGGAGGAGAGAATGAGCAGTTCTTC